The sequence of this TCR beta chain was determined in a study of T cell responses to AZD1222 COVID-19 vaccine. General study findings and limits: Sampled repertoires all dated from after the peak T cell response.

Comment on this clone: Its antigen is as yet unknown.

Profiling relied on immunoSEQ multiplex PCR, and the TCRdb table lists in-frame clones only, not all of them. This table has 250,000 or so clones, roughly 93% appearing once. The germline gives CDR1 MDHEN, CDR2 SYDVKM. The V and J ends lost 1 base and 4 bases respectively, with 11 bases between them. This CDR3 contains 15 residues. The clonotype originates from an adult in good health. The rearrangement uses TRBV28 and TRBJ2-1; a weak D match, TRBD2 (6 bases). The sequences come from peripheral blood, collected on day 0 of AZD1222 vaccination. CDR3 coding DNA: TGTGCCAGCAGTTTATTGGAGGGCCTTTACAATGAGCAGTTCTTC. Translated, it gives CASSLLEGLYNEQFF.